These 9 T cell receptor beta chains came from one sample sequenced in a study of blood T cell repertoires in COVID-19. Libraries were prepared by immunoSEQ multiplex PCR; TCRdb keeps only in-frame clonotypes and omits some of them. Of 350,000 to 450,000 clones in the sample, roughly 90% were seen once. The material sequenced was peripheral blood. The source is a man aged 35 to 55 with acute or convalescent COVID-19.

The CDR3 region has the DNA TGTGCCAGCAGTTTATTCAGGGGCGAGGGGGGACAGCTCACAGATACGCAGTATTTT. Protein sequence: CASSLFRGEGGQLTDTQYF. V usage is TRBV28 and J usage is TRBJ2-3; possibly TRBD1 for D (7 bases). Trimming pared 1 base from V and 2 bases from J, leaving 22 bases between. Germline CDR1 MDHEN, CDR2 SYDVKM. This CDR3 comprises 19 residues.

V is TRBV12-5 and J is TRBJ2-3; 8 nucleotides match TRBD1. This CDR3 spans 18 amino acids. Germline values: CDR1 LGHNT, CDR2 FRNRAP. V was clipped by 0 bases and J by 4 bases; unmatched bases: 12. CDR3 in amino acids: CASGLVVGQGICADTQYF. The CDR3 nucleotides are TGTGCTAGTGGTTTGGTAGTAGGACAGGGAATTTGCGCAGATACGCAGTATTTT. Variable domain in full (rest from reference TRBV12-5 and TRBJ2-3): DARVTQTPRHKVTEMGQEVTMRCQPILGHNTVFWYRQTMMQGLELLAYFRNRAPLDDSGMPKDRFSAEMPDATLATLKIQPSEPRDSAVYFCASGLVVGQGICADTQYFGPGTRLTVL.

DNA of the CDR3: TGTGCCAGCAGCTTAGCGAGTAGCGGGGGAGGCACCGGGGAGCTGTTTTTT. Amino acids: CASSLASSGGGTGELFF. V gene TRBV7-6 combines with J gene TRBJ2-2; 9 nucleotides line up with TRBD2. The CDR3 extends over 17 amino acids. J was trimmed by 4 bases and V by 0 bases; bases with no gene match: 6. Germline V gene data show CDR1 as SGHVS and CDR2 as FNYEAQ.

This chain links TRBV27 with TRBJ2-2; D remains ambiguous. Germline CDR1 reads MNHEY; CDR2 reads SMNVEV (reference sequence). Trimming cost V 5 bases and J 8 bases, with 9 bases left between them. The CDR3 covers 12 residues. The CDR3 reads CASSPSIGELFF. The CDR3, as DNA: TGTGCCAGCAGTCCAAGCATAGGGGAGCTGTTTTTT.

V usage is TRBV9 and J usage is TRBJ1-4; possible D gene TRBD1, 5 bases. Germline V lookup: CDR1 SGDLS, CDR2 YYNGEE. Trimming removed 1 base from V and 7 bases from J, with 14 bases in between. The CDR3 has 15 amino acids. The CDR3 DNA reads TGTGCCAGCAGCGTACGGGGGAGGGAGCGTGAAAAACTGTTTTTT. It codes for CASSVRGREREKLFF.

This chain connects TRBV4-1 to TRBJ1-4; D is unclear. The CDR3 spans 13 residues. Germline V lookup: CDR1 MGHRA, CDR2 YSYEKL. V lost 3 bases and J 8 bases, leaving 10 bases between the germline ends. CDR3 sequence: CASSQAHIEKLFF. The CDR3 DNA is TGCGCCAGCAGCCAGGCTCATATCGAAAAACTGTTTTTT.

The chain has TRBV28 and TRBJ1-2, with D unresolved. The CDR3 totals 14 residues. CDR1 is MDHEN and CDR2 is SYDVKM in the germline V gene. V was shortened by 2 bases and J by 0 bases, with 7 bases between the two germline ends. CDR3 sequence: CASSLQEPNYGYTF. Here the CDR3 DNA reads TGTGCCAGCAGTTTACAGGAACCTAACTATGGCTACACCTTC.

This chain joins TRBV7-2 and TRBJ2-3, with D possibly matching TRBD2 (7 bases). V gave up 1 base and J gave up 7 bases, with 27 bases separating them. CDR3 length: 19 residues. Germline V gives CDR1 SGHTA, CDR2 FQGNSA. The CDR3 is CASSLGRLGGAGGANTQYF. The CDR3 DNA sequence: TGTGCCAGCAGCTTAGGGCGGCTTGGGGGGGCCGGGGGCGCAAATACGCAGTATTTT.

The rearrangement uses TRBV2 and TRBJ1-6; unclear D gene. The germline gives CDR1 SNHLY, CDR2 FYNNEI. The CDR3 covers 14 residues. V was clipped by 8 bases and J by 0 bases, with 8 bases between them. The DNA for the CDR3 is TGTGCCAGCGGAACAGTCTCCTATAATTCACCCCTCCACTTT. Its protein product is CASGTVSYNSPLHF.